This T cell receptor beta chain is drawn from a study of blood T cell repertoires in COVID-19 (dated by TCRdb to between 2020 and 2021). In the study overall: Samples from collaborators originated in the United States, Italy and Spain and spanned both the acute and convalescent phases of COVID-19. The dataset comprised deeply sampled blood TCRbeta repertoires from subjects exposed to, actively infected with, or recovered from COVID-19. The samples were drawn from the first 160 participants of the ongoing ImmuneRACE study and from over a thousand subjects provided by 6 global collaborators. Nearly every sample came with metadata listing a de-identified subject ID, COVID-19 status, age in years and sex. The prospective study material was composed of cDNA or gDNA derived from T cells, B-cell-depleted T cells, or PBMCs. A freely available public database, intended as a resource for researchers studying the immune response to SARS-CoV-2, is where the repertoires were released. Where available, HLA class I and class II types were taken from metadata supplied by the sample provider and were not determined by assay-based typing. General findings and caveats noted by the study authors: The quantity of clinical and demographic metadata differed by source and by participant and was supplied without curation.

Ends trimmed: V by 6 bases, J by 2 bases; bases unmatched to a gene: 5. The CDR3 goes from the cysteine to the phenylalanine over 15 residues. The entry retains the CDR3 DNA only, 45 bases that are in frame from base 1. The germline V gene (reference sequence) gives CDR1 as LNHDA and CDR2 as SQIVND. The immunoSEQ Assay, a bias-controlled multiplex PCR, was used to amplify TCRbeta CDR3 regions from genomic DNA. The study's own analysis went as follows. The number of nucleated cells in each sample was estimated by amplification of reference gene primers within the assay. To quantify the absolute abundance of each unique TCRbeta CDR3 rearrangement, sequence reads were collapsed and filtered. For each sample, productive Simpson clonality was calculated as the square root of Simpson's diversity index over productive rearrangements. What TCRdb holds here is the immuneACCESS table cut down to in-frame rearrangements. Part of the clones is not present; checked against another copy, under half of the missing clones reflect an unresolved V gene, and the others are unexplained. V and J calls and clone size come straight from that table; D and trimming were deduced from the DNA. The sample yields about 120,000 clones; about 88% were counted once. The leading ten clones occupy roughly 3.7% of the sample.

The collaborating institutions used their own protocols to collect whole blood in K2EDTA tubes. For TCRbeta analysis, collaborators shipped samples as frozen whole blood, isolated PBMCs, or DNA extracted from either of those sample types. Details on this clone: Its antigen has not been determined. Base quality data are lacking; no much larger clone is found one base away.

Sequenced: peripheral blood. The TCR sequence derives from a man between 45 and 60 years old with active COVID-19. Recombination connected TRBV19 to TRBJ2-1, with TRBD2 matching 9 junction bases. The nucleotide sequence reads TGTGCCAGTAGACTGACTAGCGGCGCCTACAATGAGCAGTTCTTC. Protein translation: CASRLTSGAYNEQFF.